This TCR beta chain was identified in a study of T cells in Graves' hyperthyroidism and ophthalmopathy. Diagnoses used clinical symptoms, serum thyroxine and TRAb, thyroid ultrasound and orbital computed tomography. TCR beta CDR3 region amplification was performed from RNA transcripts. In the first-round RT-PCR of the TCR CDR3, the HTBI primer set was used. TCRdb called the multiplex PCR reads again in MiXCR, with one record for every CDR3 protein. The top ten clones hold roughly 3.5% of a sample with about 600,000 distinct CDR3 sequences, around 15% of them seen once. The V and J ends lost 1 base and 7 bases respectively, with 11 bases between them. From germline, CDR1 is MGHRA and CDR2 YSYEKL. The CDR3 covers 15 residues.

This clonotype was obtained from a woman between 40 and 55 years old with Graves' ophthalmopathy. Sample: blood. The chain joins TRBV4-1 to TRBJ1-6; no definite D call. The CDR3 region is CASSQGPGKNSPLHF. In DNA form, the CDR3 reads TGCGCCAGCAGCCAAGGTCCGGGGAAGAATTCACCCCTCCACTTT.